The 2 T cell receptor beta chains in this list originate from one sample, sequenced in a study of Ad26.COV2.S vaccination and SARS-CoV-2 variants. Repertoires were generated with immunoSEQ multiplex PCR, while TCRdb's copy carries only in-frame clones and drops some. The sample contains about 390,000 clones, 70% to 90% of which appear only once. As for treatment: around 19 received Ad26.COV2.S at low or high dose, single or two shots; about 5 received placebo; per-sample allocation not given. The samples date from day 63 after the first vaccine or placebo injection. Sequenced material: peripheral blood, taken in a trial of Ad26.COV2.S vaccine versus placebo. The receptors originated from a person between 18 and 65 years old who received the Ad26.COV2.S COVID-19 vaccine or a placebo.

The gene calls are TRBV11-2 and TRBJ2-7; D remains unclear. This CDR3 spans 11 amino acids. Germline loops: CDR1 SGHAT, CDR2 FQNNGV. V was pared by 4 bases and J by 4 bases, with 5 bases between. This CDR3 reads CASSYHYEQYF. As DNA, the CDR3 is TGTGCCAGCAGCTACCATTACGAGCAGTACTTC.

The V and J genes are TRBV4-1 and TRBJ1-2; the D gene is possibly TRBD1 (5 bases). V was cut by 1 base and J by 6 bases, with 9 bases left in between. This CDR3 spans 13 amino acids. Germline assignment: CDR1 MGHRA and CDR2 YSYEKL. Here the CDR3 reads CASSQGTTDGYTF. Here the CDR3 DNA reads TGCGCCAGCAGCCAAGGGACAACGGATGGCTACACCTTC.